The TCR beta chain under discussion was sequenced for a study of cytomegalovirus exposure and HLA in healthy donors. Primers for the PCR totalled 60 Vbeta and 13 Jbeta. The assay was immunoSEQ multiplex PCR, and TCRdb's table has in-frame clones only and misses some. The sample contains approximately 150,000 clones, roughly 80% of which appear only once. The CDR3 contains 15 residues. V dropped 5 bases and J dropped 4; count of bases not matched to a gene: 7. Germline-derived CDR1 and CDR2 are MNHEY and SMNVEV (reference sequence). The TCR sequence derives from a woman in her forties or fifties in good health and CMV-seropositive. J is TRBJ2-5 and V is TRBV27; 10 nucleotides match TRBD2. The material sequenced was PBMCs. CDR3: CASSQSGGALETQYF. The CDR3 coding sequence is TGTGCCAGCAGTCAAAGCGGGGGGGCCTTAGAGACCCAGTACTTC.